A selection of T cell receptor beta chains follows, all from one sample in a study of T cell repertoires in cytomegalovirus infection. Each CDR3 protein gets one entry after TCRdb re-called the reads with MiXCR. The sample consists of hundreds of thousands of distinct CDR3 sequences, approximately 40% of them appearing once. Their specific antigens are unknown. Material: cultured PBMCs, obtained from culture after CMV antigen stimulation. These receptors were collected from a human donor in good health (CMV status not recorded). Some clones in this sample may be carry-over from other donors' samples. The CDR3 runs from the conserved cysteine through the conserved F or W. The order of the fields is J gene, D gene, clone size, V gene, CDR3 DNA, CDR3 protein. D genes are given only for firm matches. Clone size is stated in some rows and not others, as once, few, many or a class when expanded.

TRBJ2-4	NA	NA	TRBV12-3/TRBV12-4	TGTGCCAGCAGTTTAGGGGCAATAAACATTCAGTACTTC	CASSLGAINIQYF
TRBJ2-2	NA	NA	TRBV7-6	TGTGCCAGCAGCTCTCAGCGAGAGAACACCGGGGAGCTGTTTTTT	CASSSQRENTGELFF
TRBJ2-1	NA	NA	TRBV3-1	TGTGCCAGCAGCCAAGCCCGAGGGGACTTGGGGTCGTTCAATGAGCAGTTCTTC	CASSQARGDLGSFNEQFF
TRBJ1-2	NA	few	TRBV7-2	TGTGCCAGCAGCTTAGGCAGGGGTTACTATGGCTACACCTTC	CASSLGRGYYGYTF
TRBJ1-1	NA	NA	TRBV18	TGTGCCAGCTCAGACGTTTCAGGGGCTTTCTTT	CASSDVSGAFF
TRBJ2-7	TRBD2	NA	TRBV19	TGTGCCAGTAGTATTGGGCGGGAGCTCGAGCAGTACTTC	CASSIGRELEQYF
TRBJ2-5	TRBD1	once	TRBV6-6	TGTGCCAGCAGCCTGGGACAGGGGGTGAAAGAGACCCAGTACTTC	CASSLGQGVKETQYF
TRBJ1-2	NA	many	TRBV15	TGTGCCACCAGCAGAGGCCTCGTTAGGGGGGTGAATGGCTACACCTTC	CATSRGLVRGVNGYTF
TRBJ2-5	NA	NA	TRBV10-3	TGTGCCATCAGGGCAGGCTCCGGGGTGACCCAGTACTTC	CAIRAGSGVTQYF
TRBJ2-6	NA	NA	TRBV7-8	TGTGCCAGCAGCTGGGGATTTTCGGGGGCCAACGTCCTGACTTTC	CASSWGFSGANVLTF
TRBJ1-1	NA	NA	TRBV6-2/TRBV6-3	TGTGCCAGCAGTTACTCAAACCCGGAGAACACTGAAGCTTTCTTT	CASSYSNPENTEAFF
TRBJ2-1	NA	NA	TRBV7-7	TGTGCCAGCAGCCCCGGGGTGGGTTACAATGAGCAGTTCTTC	CASSPGVGYNEQFF
TRBJ1-1	NA	NA	TRBV19	TGTGCCAGTAAGAAGAGGGGCTATAACACTGAAGCTTTCTTT	CASKKRGYNTEAFF
TRBJ2-7	TRBD2	NA	TRBV23-1	TGCGCCAGCAGTCAAACCGGGGGGACGTACGAGCAGTACTTC	CASSQTGGTYEQYF
TRBJ2-7	TRBD2	NA	TRBV6-6	TGTGCCAGCAGGACTAGCGGGGGAGGTACCGAGCAGTACTTC	CASRTSGGGTEQYF
TRBJ1-1	NA	NA	TRBV6-5	TGTGCCAGCAGTTACCTCGACAGGAACACTGAAGCTTTCTTT	CASSYLDRNTEAFF
TRBJ1-1	TRBD1	once	TRBV20-1	TGCAGTGCTAGAGGGACAGGGGGCTTTATCGACACTGAAGCTTTCTTT	CSARGTGGFIDTEAFF
TRBJ2-5	TRBD1	NA	TRBV4-1	TGCGCCAGCAGCGAACAAGGACAGGTCCAAGAGACCCAGTACTTC	CASSEQGQVQETQYF
TRBJ2-7	NA	NA	TRBV7-4	TGTGCCCCATTCGGACTTCCGAGCTCCTACGAGCAGTACTTC	CAPFGLPSSYEQYF
TRBJ2-2	TRBD2	NA	TRBV20-1	TGCAGTGCATCGGGGGGCGGGGAGCTGTTTTTT	CSASGGGELFF
TRBJ1-5	NA	NA	TRBV20-1	TGCAGTGCTAGATCGGTAAACGGCAATCAGCCCCAGCATTTT	CSARSVNGNQPQHF
TRBJ1-1	NA	few	TRBV6-1	TGTGCCAGCAGTGAGGGAAAAATGAACACTGAAGCTTTCTTT	CASSEGKMNTEAFF
TRBJ2-1	TRBD2	few	TRBV12-3/TRBV12-4	TGTGCCAGCAGGACTAGCGGGGGAACGGAGCAGTTCTTC	CASRTSGGTEQFF
TRBJ1-1	NA	NA	TRBV12-3/TRBV12-4	TGTGCCAGCAGTTTAAGTAGCCAAAACACTGAAGCTTTCTTT	CASSLSSQNTEAFF
TRBJ2-3	TRBD2	NA	TRBV7-8	TGTGCCAGCAGCAGAAAAGAGGGACTAGCGGGAGGGCCCACAGATACGCAGTATTTT	CASSRKEGLAGGPTDTQYF
TRBJ2-5	NA	NA	TRBV4-3	TGCGCCAGCAGCCAAGGGTGGTCCAACAGGGTATCTCAAGAGACCCAGTACTTC	CASSQGWSNRVSQETQYF
TRBJ2-7	NA	few	TRBV6-1	TGTGCCAGCAGTGAGGGGCCTCACTGGGACTACGAGCAGTACTTC	CASSEGPHWDYEQYF
TRBJ2-3	NA	few	TRBV11-2	TGTGCCAGCAGCCCCACTATTGGGGGGGGGCCGGGCACAGATACGCAGTATTTT	CASSPTIGGGPGTDTQYF
TRBJ1-5	NA	NA	TRBV20-1	TGCAGTGCTAGGTTCCCTGGGGATCAGCCCCAGCATTTT	CSARFPGDQPQHF
TRBJ2-3	NA	NA	TRBV4-1	TGCGCCAGGAGCCATCCCATCCGCGGTGCAGATACGCAGTATTTT	CARSHPIRGADTQYF
TRBJ1-2	NA	NA	TRBV5-6	TGTGCCAGCAGCTTTTGGACCCCTTTATATGGCTACACCTTC	CASSFWTPLYGYTF
TRBJ2-1	NA	few	TRBV7-9	TGTGCCAGCATTTTTTGGGGGAGTAGTACCTACAATGAGCAGTTCTTC	CASIFWGSSTYNEQFF
TRBJ1-5	NA	few	TRBV6-6	TGTGCCAGCAGTGAGCAAACTAGCAATCAGCCCCAGCATTTT	CASSEQTSNQPQHF
TRBJ1-2	NA	once	TRBV18	TGTGCCAGCTCAAATTCACCGGGGGAGATATATGGCTACACCTTC	CASSNSPGEIYGYTF
TRBJ2-5	NA	NA	TRBV4-1	TGCGCCAGCAGCCAAGACGTTGCTGGTGGAAGCGAGACCCAGTACTTC	CASSQDVAGGSETQYF
TRBJ1-5	NA	NA	TRBV30	TGTGCCTCATCGGCACTACGGGGTCAGCCCCAGCATTTT	CASSALRGQPQHF
TRBJ2-5	TRBD2	few	TRBV6-5	TGTGCCAGCAGCCAAGCGGGAGGGAACCAAGAGACCCAGTACTTC	CASSQAGGNQETQYF
TRBJ1-5	NA	few	TRBV27	TGTGCCAGCAGGCAGGACAGACAGAATCAGCCCCAGCATTTT	CASRQDRQNQPQHF
TRBJ1-4	NA	NA	TRBV30	TGTGCCTGGAGTTTGGTTGGGTTAGAAGAAAAACTGTTTTTT	CAWSLVGLEEKLFF
TRBJ2-7	NA	NA	TRBV7-9	TGTGCCAGCAGCTCCGAGGTTGGGAGAAGAACTAGCCCTGTGGTCCACGAGCAGTACTTC	CASSSEVGRRTSPVVHEQYF
TRBJ2-7	TRBD1	few	TRBV7-9	TGTGCCAGCAGCCCTTGGACAGGGGGCTACGAGCAGTACTTC	CASSPWTGGYEQYF
TRBJ2-7	TRBD2	NA	TRBV19	TGTGCCAGTAGTGTTGGGACTAGCACGTACGAGCAGTACTTC	CASSVGTSTYEQYF